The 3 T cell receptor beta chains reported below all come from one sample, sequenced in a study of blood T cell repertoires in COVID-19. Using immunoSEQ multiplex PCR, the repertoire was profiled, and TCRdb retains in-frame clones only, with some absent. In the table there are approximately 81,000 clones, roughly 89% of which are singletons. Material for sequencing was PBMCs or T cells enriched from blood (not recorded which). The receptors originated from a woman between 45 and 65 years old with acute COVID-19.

In nucleotides, the CDR3 is TGTGCCAGCAGTCCTCTGGCGGGAGTTTGGGAGACCCAGTACTTC. Its protein is CASSPLAGVWETQYF. The chain carries TRBV27 and TRBJ2-5, with 7 positions matching TRBD2. The V segment lost 5 bases and the J segment 5 bases; nucleotides outside the gene matches: 11. Looked up from germline, CDR1 is MNHEY and CDR2 is SMNVEV (reference sequence). The length of the CDR3 is 15 residues.

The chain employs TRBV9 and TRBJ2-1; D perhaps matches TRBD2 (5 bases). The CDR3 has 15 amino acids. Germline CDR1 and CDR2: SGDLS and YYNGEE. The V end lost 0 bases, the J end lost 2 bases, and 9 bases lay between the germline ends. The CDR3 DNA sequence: TGTGCCAGCAGCGTAGACAGCGGTCCCTACAATGAGCAGTTCTTC. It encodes CASSVDSGPYNEQFF.

The CDR3 loop is CASSLTGTSGQETQYF. The CDR3 bases are TGTGCCAGCAGCTTAACCGGGACTAGCGGTCAAGAGACCCAGTACTTC. The chain has TRBV7-2 and TRBJ2-5, with 11 bases lining up with TRBD2. Per the germline V gene, CDR1 is SGHTA and CDR2 is FQGNSA. The CDR3 consists of 16 residues. The V and J ends lost 2 bases and 2 bases, in that order; junction bases with no gene match: 4.